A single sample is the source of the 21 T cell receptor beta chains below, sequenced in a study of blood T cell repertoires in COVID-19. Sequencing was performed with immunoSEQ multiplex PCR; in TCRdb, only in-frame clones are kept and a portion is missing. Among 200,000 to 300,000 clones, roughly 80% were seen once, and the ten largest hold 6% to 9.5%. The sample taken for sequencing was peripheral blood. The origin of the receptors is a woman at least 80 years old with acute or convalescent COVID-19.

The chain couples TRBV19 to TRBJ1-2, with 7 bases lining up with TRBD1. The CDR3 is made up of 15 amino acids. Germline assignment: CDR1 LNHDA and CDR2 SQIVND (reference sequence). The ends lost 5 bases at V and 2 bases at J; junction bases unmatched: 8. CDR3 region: CASSSGTAANYGYTF. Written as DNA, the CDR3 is TGTGCCAGTAGTTCCGGGACAGCTGCAAACTATGGCTACACCTTC.

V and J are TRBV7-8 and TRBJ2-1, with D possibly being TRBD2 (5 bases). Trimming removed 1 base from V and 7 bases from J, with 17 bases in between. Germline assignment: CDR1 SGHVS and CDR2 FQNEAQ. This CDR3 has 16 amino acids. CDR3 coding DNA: TGTGCCAGCAGCTTAGTAGGAGGTCTCCCTGGGAATGAGCAGTTCTTC. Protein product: CASSLVGGLPGNEQFF.

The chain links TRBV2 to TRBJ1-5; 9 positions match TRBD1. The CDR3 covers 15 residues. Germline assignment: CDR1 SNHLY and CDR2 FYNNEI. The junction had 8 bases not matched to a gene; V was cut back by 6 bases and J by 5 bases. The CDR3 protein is CASRNPGTGYQPQHF. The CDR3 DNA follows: TGTGCCAGCAGAAATCCCGGGACAGGGTATCAGCCCCAGCATTTT.

In DNA form, the CDR3 reads TGTGCCAGCAGGAACAGGGGAGTTAACACTGAAGCTTTCTTT. Translation: CASRNRGVNTEAFF. The V call is TRBV28, the J call TRBJ1-1, with 7 bases identical to TRBD1. V lost 6 bases, J lost 2 bases, and 6 bases stayed unmatched. In germline, CDR1 is MDHEN, CDR2 SYDVKM. This CDR3 has 14 amino acids. The full variable domain, in which reference TRBV28 and TRBJ1-1 provide the parts outside the CDR3, is DVKVTQSSRYLVKRTGEKVFLECVQDMDHENMFWYRQDPGLGLRLIYFSYDVKMKEKGDIPEGYSVSREKKERFSLILESASTNQTSMYLCASRNRGVNTEAFFGQGTRLTVV.

Here the CDR3 reads CASSQDLWGGNEKLFF. The DNA of the CDR3 is TGTGCCAGCAGCCAAGATCTTTGGGGGGGTAATGAAAAACTGTTTTTT. The rearrangement links TRBV3-1 (or the pseudogene TRBV3-2) to TRBJ1-4; D is perhaps TRBD1 (5 bases). The CDR3 runs 16 residues. Germline loops: CDR1 LGHDT, CDR2 YNNKEL (reference sequence). Trimming left V 0 bases short and J 4 bases short, with 12 bases between.

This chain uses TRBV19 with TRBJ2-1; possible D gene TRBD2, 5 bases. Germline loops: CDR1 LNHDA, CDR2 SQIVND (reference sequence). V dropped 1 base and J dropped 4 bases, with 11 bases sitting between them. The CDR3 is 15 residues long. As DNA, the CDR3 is TGTGCCAGTAGTATAGTGAGGGCAGGATACAATGAGCAGTTCTTC. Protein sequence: CASSIVRAGYNEQFF.

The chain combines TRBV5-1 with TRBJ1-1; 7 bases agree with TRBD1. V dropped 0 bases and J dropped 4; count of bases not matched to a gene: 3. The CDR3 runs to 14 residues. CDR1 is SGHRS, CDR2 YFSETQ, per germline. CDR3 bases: TGCGCCAGCAGCTTGGGGGACAGTCGCACTGAAGCTTTCTTT. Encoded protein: CASSLGDSRTEAFF.

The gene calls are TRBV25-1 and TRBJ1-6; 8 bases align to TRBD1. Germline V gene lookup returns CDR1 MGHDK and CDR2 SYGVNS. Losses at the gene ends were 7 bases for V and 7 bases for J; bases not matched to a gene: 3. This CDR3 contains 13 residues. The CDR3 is CASTDRGNSPLHF. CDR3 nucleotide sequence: TGTGCCAGCACAGACAGGGGCAATTCACCCCTCCACTTT.

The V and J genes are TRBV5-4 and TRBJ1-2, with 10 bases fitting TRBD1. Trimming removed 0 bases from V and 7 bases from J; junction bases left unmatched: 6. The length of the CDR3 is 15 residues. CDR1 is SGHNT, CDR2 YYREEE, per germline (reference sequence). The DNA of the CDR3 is TGTGCCAGCAGCTTGGGGGGACAGGGGTTCCGTGGCTACACCTTC. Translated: CASSLGGQGFRGYTF.

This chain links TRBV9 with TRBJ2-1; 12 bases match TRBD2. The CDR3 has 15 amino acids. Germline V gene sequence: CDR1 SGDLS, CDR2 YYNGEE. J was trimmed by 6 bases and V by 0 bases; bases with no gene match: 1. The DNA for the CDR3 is TGTGCCAGCAGCGTAGCGACTAGCGGGAGCAATGAGCAGTTCTTC. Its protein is CASSVATSGSNEQFF.

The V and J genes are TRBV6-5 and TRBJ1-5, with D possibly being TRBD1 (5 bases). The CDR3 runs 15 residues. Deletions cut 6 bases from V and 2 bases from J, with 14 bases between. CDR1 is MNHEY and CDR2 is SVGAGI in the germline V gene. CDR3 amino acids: CASRDFDSGNQPQHF. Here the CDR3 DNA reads TGTGCCAGCAGAGACTTTGACAGTGGCAATCAGCCCCAGCATTTT.

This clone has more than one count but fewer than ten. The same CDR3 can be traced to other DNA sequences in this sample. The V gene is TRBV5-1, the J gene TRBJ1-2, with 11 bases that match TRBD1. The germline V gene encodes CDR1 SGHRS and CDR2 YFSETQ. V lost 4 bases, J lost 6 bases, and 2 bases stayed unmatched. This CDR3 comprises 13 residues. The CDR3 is CASSLGQGDGYTF. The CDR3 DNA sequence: TGCGCCAGCAGCCTGGGACAGGGGGATGGCTACACCTTC. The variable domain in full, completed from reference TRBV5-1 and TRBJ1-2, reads KAGVTQTPRYLIKTRGQQVTLSCSPISGHRSVSWYQQTPGQGLQFLFEYFSETQRNKGNFPGRFSGRQFSNSRSEMNVSTLELGDSALYLCASSLGQGDGYTFGSGTRLTVV.

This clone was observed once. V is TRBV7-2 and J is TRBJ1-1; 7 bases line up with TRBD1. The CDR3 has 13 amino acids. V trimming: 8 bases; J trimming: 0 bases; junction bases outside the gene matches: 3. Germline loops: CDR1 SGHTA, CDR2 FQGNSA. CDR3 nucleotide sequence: TGTGCCAGCGGTGGGACAGTGAACACTGAAGCTTTCTTT. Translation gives CASGGTVNTEAFF.

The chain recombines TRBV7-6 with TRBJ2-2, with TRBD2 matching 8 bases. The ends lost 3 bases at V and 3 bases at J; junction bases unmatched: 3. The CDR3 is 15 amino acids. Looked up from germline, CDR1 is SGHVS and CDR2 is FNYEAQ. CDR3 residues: CASSLFSGDTGELFF. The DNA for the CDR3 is TGTGCCAGCAGCTTGTTTAGCGGGGACACCGGGGAGCTGTTTTTT.

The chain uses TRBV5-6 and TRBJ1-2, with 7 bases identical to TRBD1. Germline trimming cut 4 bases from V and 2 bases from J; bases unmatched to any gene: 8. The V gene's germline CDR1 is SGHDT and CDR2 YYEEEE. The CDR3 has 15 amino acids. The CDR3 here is CASSDPGQPNYGYTF. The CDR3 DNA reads TGTGCCAGCAGCGATCCGGGACAGCCGAACTATGGCTACACCTTC.

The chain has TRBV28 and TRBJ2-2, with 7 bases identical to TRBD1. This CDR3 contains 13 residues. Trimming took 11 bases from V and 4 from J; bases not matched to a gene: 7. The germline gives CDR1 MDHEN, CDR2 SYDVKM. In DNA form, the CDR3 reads TGTGCCGCCCTGGGACAGCTCACCGGGGAGCTGTTTTTT. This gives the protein CAALGQLTGELFF.

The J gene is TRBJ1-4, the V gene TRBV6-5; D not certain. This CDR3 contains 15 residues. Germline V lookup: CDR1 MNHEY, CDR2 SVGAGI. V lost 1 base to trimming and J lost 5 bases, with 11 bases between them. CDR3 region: CASSYWGEVNEKLFF. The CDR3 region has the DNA TGTGCCAGCAGTTACTGGGGAGAGGTCAATGAAAAACTGTTTTTT.

The CDR3 coding sequence is TGTGCTACTCAGGGGAGAAGGAACACTGAAGCTTTCTTT. It codes for CATQGRRNTEAFF. The V and J genes are TRBV25-1 and TRBJ1-1, with a possible D match to TRBD1 (6 bases). The CDR3 covers 13 residues. In germline, CDR1 is MGHDK, CDR2 SYGVNS.

The CDR3 region has the DNA TGTGCCAGCAGCTTTAGGGGCACCACAGATACGCAGTATTTT. It is translated as CASSFRGTTDTQYF. The genes are TRBV11-2 and TRBJ2-3; D perhaps matches TRBD1 (5 bases). Germline CDR1 is SGHAT and CDR2 is FQNNGV. V was trimmed by 3 bases and J by 2 bases, leaving 9 bases between them. The CDR3 runs 14 residues.

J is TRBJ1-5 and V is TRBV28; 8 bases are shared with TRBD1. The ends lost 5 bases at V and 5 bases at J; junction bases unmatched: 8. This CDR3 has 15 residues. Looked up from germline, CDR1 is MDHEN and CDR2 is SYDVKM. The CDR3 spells CASSDGQGGYQPQHF. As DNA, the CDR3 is TGTGCCAGCAGTGATGGACAGGGAGGATATCAGCCCCAGCATTTT.

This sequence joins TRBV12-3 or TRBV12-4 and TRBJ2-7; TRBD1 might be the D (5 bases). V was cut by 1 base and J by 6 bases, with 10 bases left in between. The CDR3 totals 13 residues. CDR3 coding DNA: TGTGCCAGCAGTTTAGGCAGGGCCGGCGAGCAGTACTTC. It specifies CASSLGRAGEQYF.